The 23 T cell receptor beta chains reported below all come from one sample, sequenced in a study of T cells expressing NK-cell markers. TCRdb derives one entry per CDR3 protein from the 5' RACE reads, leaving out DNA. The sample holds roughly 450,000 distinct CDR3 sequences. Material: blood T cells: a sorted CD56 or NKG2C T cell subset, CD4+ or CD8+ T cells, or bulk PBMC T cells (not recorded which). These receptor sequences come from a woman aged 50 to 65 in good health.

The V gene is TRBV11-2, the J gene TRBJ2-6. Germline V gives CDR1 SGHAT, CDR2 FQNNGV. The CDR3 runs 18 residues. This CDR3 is CASSLEIQRVSGANVLTF.

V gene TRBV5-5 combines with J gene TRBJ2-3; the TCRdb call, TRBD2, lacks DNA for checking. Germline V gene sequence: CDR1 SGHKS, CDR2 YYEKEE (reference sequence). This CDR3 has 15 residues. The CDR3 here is CASSLGGRSTDTQYF.

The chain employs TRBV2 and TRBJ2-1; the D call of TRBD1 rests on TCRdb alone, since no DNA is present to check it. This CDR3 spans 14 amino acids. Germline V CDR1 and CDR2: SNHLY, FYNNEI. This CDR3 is CASSEGPGTGEQFF.

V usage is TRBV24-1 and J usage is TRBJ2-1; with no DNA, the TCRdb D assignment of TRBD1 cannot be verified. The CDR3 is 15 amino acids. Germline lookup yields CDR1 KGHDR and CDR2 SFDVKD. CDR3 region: CATSQGFNSYNEQFF.

This chain's CDR3 is CSARGPPDTQYF. The V and J genes are TRBV20-1 and TRBJ2-3; TCRdb reports TRBD1, a call that lacks DNA to check it against. The CDR3 spans 12 residues. Germline V CDR1 and CDR2: DFQATT, SNEGSKA (reference sequence).

The CDR3 here is CASSLDRSTVYGYTF. The chain employs TRBV7-2 and TRBJ1-2; TCRdb outputs TRBD1, but without DNA this stays unchecked. In germline, CDR1 is SGHTA, CDR2 FQGNSA. The CDR3 spans 15 residues. The variable domain in full, with the rest retrieved from reference TRBV7-2 and TRBJ1-2, is GAGVSQSPSNKVTEKGKDVELRCDPISGHTALYWYRQSLGQGLEFLIYFQGNSAPDKSGLPSDRFSAERTGGSVSTLTIQRTQQEDSAVYLCASSLDRSTVYGYTFGSGTRLTVV.

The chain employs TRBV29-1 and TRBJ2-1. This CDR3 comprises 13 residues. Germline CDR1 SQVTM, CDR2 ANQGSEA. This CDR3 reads CSVRMLLNNEQFF.

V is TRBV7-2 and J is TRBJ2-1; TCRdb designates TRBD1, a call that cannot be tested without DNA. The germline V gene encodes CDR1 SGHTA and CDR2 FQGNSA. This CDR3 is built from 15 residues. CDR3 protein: CASSPGTRGDNEQFF.

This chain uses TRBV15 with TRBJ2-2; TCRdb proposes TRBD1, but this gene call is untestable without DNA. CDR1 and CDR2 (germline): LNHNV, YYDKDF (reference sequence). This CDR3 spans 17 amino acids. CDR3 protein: CATTMGWPRENTGELFF.

This CDR3 is CAWSEATPYTTIYF. The genes are TRBV30 and TRBJ1-3. Germline CDR1 is GTSNPN and CDR2 is SVGIG (reference sequence). The CDR3 consists of 14 residues.

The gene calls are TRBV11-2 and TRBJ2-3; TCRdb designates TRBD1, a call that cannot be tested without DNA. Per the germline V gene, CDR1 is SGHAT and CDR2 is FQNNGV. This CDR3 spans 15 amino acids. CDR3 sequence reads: CASSPRTGYTDTQYF.

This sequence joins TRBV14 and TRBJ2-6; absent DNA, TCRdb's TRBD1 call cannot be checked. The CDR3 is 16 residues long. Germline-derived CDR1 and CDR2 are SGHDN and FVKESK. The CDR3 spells CASGNRGIFGANVLTF.

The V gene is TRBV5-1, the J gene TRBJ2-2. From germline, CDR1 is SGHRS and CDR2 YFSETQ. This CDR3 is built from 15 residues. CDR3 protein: CASSLAASNTGELFF.

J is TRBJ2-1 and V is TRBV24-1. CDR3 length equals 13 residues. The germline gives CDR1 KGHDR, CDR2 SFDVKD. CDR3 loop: CATSDLRVNEQFF.

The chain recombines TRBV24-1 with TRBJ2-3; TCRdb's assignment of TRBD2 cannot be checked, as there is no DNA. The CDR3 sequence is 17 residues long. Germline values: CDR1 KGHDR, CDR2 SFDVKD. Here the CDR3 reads CATSGTSDLERGDTQYF.

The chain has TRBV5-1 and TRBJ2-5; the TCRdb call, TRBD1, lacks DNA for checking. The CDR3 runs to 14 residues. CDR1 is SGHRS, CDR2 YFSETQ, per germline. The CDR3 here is CASSLNLRGETQYF.

The CDR3 sequence is CASSGFGTGNSPLHF. The V and J genes are TRBV6-1 and TRBJ1-6; TCRdb names TRBD1, which stays unverified in the absence of DNA. The CDR3 loop spans 15 amino acids. The germline CDR1 and CDR2 sequences are MNHNS and SASEGT.

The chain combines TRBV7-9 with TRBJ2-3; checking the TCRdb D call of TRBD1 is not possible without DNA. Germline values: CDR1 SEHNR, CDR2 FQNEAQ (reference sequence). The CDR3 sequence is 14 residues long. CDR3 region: CASSSMGATDTQYF.

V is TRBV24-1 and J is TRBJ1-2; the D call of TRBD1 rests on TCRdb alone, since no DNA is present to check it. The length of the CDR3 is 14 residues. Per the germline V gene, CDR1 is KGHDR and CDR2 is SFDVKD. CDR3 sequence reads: CATSEAWSWVGYTF.

The CDR3 protein is CAISERGVGTVSYEQYF. The chain couples TRBV10-3 to TRBJ2-7; TCRdb picks TRBD1, but there is no DNA to check that call. CDR3 length: 17 residues. Germline loops: CDR1 ENHRY, CDR2 SYGVKD.

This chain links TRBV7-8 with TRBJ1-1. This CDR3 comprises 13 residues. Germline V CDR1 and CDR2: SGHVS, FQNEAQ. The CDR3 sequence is CASSIGPNTEAFF. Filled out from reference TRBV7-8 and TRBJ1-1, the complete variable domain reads GAGVSQSPRYKVAKRGQDVALRCDPISGHVSLFWYQQALGQGPEFLTYFQNEAQLDKSGLPSDRFFAERPEGSVSTLKIQRTQQEDSAVYLCASSIGPNTEAFFGQGTRLTVV.

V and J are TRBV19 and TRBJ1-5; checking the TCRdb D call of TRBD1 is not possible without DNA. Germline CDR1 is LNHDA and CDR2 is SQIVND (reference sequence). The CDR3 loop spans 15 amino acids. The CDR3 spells CASRYKQGLNQPQHF.

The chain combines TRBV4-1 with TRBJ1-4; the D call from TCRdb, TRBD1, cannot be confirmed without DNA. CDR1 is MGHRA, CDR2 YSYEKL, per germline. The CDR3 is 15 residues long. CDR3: CASSQEPGLNEKLFF.